The 29 T cell receptor beta chains reported below all come from one sample, sequenced in a study of cytomegalovirus exposure and HLA in healthy donors. The PCR used 60 Vbeta and 13 Jbeta primers. The table came from immunoSEQ multiplex PCR; TCRdb's copy has only in-frame clones and leaves some out. The sample yields around 190,000 clones, roughly 77% seen once. The specimen was PBMCs. The source of these receptors is a man under 40 in good health and CMV-seropositive.

This clone was recorded a few times. CDR3 sequence reads: CASSFKGRGTSGIYEQYF. The CDR3 DNA follows: TGTGCCAGCAGTTTCAAGGGTCGGGGGACTAGCGGTATCTACGAGCAGTACTTC. The J gene is TRBJ2-7, the V gene TRBV28; 11 bases line up with TRBD2. The V and J ends lost 3 bases and 3 bases, in that order; junction bases with no gene match: 13. Germline CDR1 reads MDHEN; CDR2 reads SYDVKM. The CDR3 runs to 18 residues. The full variable domain, rest sourced from reference TRBV28 and TRBJ2-7, is DVKVTQSSRYLVKRTGEKVFLECVQDMDHENMFWYRQDPGLGLRLIYFSYDVKMKEKGDIPEGYSVSREKKERFSLILESASTNQTSMYLCASSFKGRGTSGIYEQYFGPGTRLTVT.

CDR3 bases: TGTGCCAGCTCAGGGGACAGGGCTAACTATGGCTACACCTTC. Its translation: CASSGDRANYGYTF. The chain is built from TRBV18 and TRBJ1-2, with TRBD1 identical over 9 bases. The CDR3 has 14 amino acids. The J segment lost 0 bases and the V segment lost 5 bases, leaving 1 base of the junction unmatched. Germline V gives CDR1 KGHSH, CDR2 LQKENI.

The V call is TRBV27, the J call TRBJ1-5; D not certain. The CDR3 consists of 12 residues. Between the trimmed V and J ends, which lost 5 bases and 4 bases, there was a span of 6 bases. The germline V gene encodes CDR1 MNHEY and CDR2 SMNVEV (reference sequence). The CDR3 here is CASSESNQPQHF. CDR3 nucleotides: TGTGCCAGCAGTGAGAGTAATCAGCCCCAGCATTTT.

This sequence joins TRBV5-4 and TRBJ2-1, with D perhaps TRBD2 (5 bases). V gave up 2 bases and J gave up 0 bases, with 9 bases separating them. This CDR3 comprises 15 residues. Per the germline V gene, CDR1 is SGHNT and CDR2 is YYREEE (reference sequence). CDR3 protein: CASSFGGLSYNEQFF. CDR3 in DNA: TGTGCCAGCAGCTTCGGCGGACTCTCCTACAATGAGCAGTTCTTC.

The chain is built from TRBV18 and TRBJ1-4; D ambiguous. Trimming took 9 bases from V and 6 from J, leaving 8 bases between them. In germline, CDR1 is KGHSH, CDR2 LQKENI. The CDR3 loop spans 11 amino acids. CDR3 sequence (DNA): TGTGCCAGTTCCTCCGATGAAAAACTGTTTTTT. Amino acid sequence: CASSSDEKLFF. The entire variable domain, with the rest obtained from reference TRBV18 and TRBJ1-4, is as follows: NAGVMQNPRHLVRRRGQEARLRCSPMKGHSHVYWYRQLPEEGLKFMVYLQKENIIDESGMPKERFSAEFPKEGPSILRIQQVVRGDSAAYFCASSSDEKLFFGSGTQLSVL.

This clone was seen only once. The J gene is TRBJ1-2, the V gene TRBV6-6; 7 nucleotides align to TRBD1. The CDR3 is 14 amino acids. Germline V gene sequence: CDR1 MNHNY, CDR2 SVGAGI (reference sequence). Trimming at V came to 7 bases and at J to 9 bases, leaving 14 bases not matched to a gene. The CDR3 nucleotides read TGTGCCAGCACTGACCAAAAGGACAGGATGAGCTACACCTTC. This translates into CASTDQKDRMSYTF.

This clone is labeled as medium-sized (0.01 to 0.1%). The chain uses TRBV4-3 and TRBJ2-1; 13 nucleotides align to TRBD2. Trimming removed 1 base from V and 9 bases from J; junction bases left unmatched: 3. CDR3 length equals 15 residues. Looked up from germline, CDR1 is LGHNA and CDR2 is YSLEER. The CDR3 protein is CASSQVLAGGLEQFF. The CDR3 coding sequence is TGCGCCAGCAGCCAAGTACTAGCGGGGGGGCTTGAGCAGTTCTTC.

The V gene is TRBV19, the J gene TRBJ1-2; TRBD1 aligns across 7 bases. V gave up 7 bases and J gave up 7 bases; unmatched junction bases: 3. Germline CDR1 is LNHDA and CDR2 is SQIVND (reference sequence). The CDR3 is 11 amino acids. The CDR3 nucleotides are TGTGCCAGTAAGGACAGGCGTGGCTACACCTTC. Amino acids: CASKDRRGYTF.

The V gene is TRBV5-6, the J gene TRBJ2-7, with a possible D match to TRBD1 (6 bases). The V gene's germline CDR1 is SGHDT and CDR2 YYEEEE. V dropped 0 bases and J dropped 8 bases, with 15 bases sitting between them. The CDR3 is made up of 14 amino acids. The CDR3 sequence: CASSLDRAFMKQYF. CDR3 nucleotide sequence: TGTGCCAGCAGCTTGGACAGGGCATTTATGAAGCAGTACTTC.

V and J are TRBV28 and TRBJ2-1; 8 bases are a match to TRBD1. Per the germline V gene, CDR1 is MDHEN and CDR2 is SYDVKM. The CDR3 runs to 16 residues. V was pared by 2 bases and J by 2 bases, with 5 bases of the junction left unmatched. The CDR3 bases are TGTGCCAGCAGTTTAGGGCCAGGGGGCGCCTACAATGAGCAGTTCTTC. Protein sequence: CASSLGPGGAYNEQFF. Full variable domain (outside the CDR3, taken from reference TRBV28 and TRBJ2-1): DVKVTQSSRYLVKRTGEKVFLECVQDMDHENMFWYRQDPGLGLRLIYFSYDVKMKEKGDIPEGYSVSREKKERFSLILESASTNQTSMYLCASSLGPGGAYNEQFFGPGTRLTVL.

V usage is TRBV13 and J usage is TRBJ2-5, with 7 bases fitting TRBD1. Matching the DNA end better, TRBJ2-7 makes the J call doubtful. This CDR3 region has 16 residues. The V gene's germline CDR1 is PRHDT and CDR2 FYEKMQ (reference sequence). CDR3 sequence: CASSLEGAGPSYEQYF. CDR3 bases: TGTGCCAGCAGCTTAGAGGGGGCGGGCCCGTCCTACGAGCAGTACTTC.

V and J are TRBV18 and TRBJ1-1; 7 nucleotides match TRBD1. The CDR3 sequence is 13 residues long. Losses at the gene ends were 6 bases for V and 6 bases for J; bases not matched to a gene: 7. Germline CDR1 is KGHSH and CDR2 is LQKENI. The CDR3 sequence is CASSQRTGSEAFF. CDR3 bases: TGTGCCAGCTCCCAACGGACAGGCTCTGAAGCTTTCTTT.

The chain recombines TRBV27 with TRBJ2-7; TRBD2 is a possible D gene (6 bases). Germline V lookup: CDR1 MNHEY, CDR2 SMNVEV (reference sequence). This CDR3 region has 16 residues. V dropped 0 bases and J dropped 0 bases, with 12 bases sitting between them. CDR3 protein: CASSLSTGESSYEQYF. CDR3 coding DNA: TGTGCCAGCAGTTTATCGACGGGAGAAAGCTCCTACGAGCAGTACTTC.

This clone showed up just once. J is TRBJ1-3 and V is TRBV15; D remains ambiguous. Trimming removed 0 bases from V and 0 bases from J, with 6 bases in between. The CDR3 length is 15 residues. Germline loops: CDR1 LNHNV, CDR2 YYDKDF (reference sequence). The CDR3 sequence: CATSRDPSSGNTIYF. The CDR3 DNA reads as TGTGCCACCAGCAGAGATCCCAGCTCTGGAAACACCATATATTTT.

The chain uses TRBV18 and TRBJ2-2, with 7 bases matching TRBD1. The CDR3 spans 15 residues. Losses at the gene ends were 3 bases for V and 4 bases for J; bases not matched to a gene: 5. Per the germline V gene, CDR1 is KGHSH and CDR2 is LQKENI. Here the CDR3 reads CASSPGTGVTGELFF. The DNA for the CDR3 is TGTGCCAGCTCACCGGGCACAGGGGTCACCGGGGAGCTGTTTTTT.

This clone was counted only a few times. The chain couples TRBV18 to TRBJ1-5; no definite D call. This CDR3 contains 12 residues. Per germline, CDR1 KGHSH and CDR2 LQKENI. V lost 3 bases to trimming and J lost 6 bases, with 6 bases between them. CDR3 protein: CASSPVGQPQHF. CDR3 DNA: TGTGCCAGCTCACCGGTCGGTCAGCCCCAGCATTTT.

V gene TRBV19 combines with J gene TRBJ1-2; no clear D. V shed 0 bases and J shed 6 bases, with 14 bases lying between them. Germline CDR1 reads LNHDA; CDR2 reads SQIVND (reference sequence). This CDR3 comprises 15 residues. The CDR3 sequence: CASSIDRLRENGYTF. The CDR3 DNA sequence: TGTGCCAGTAGTATAGATCGGTTAAGGGAGAATGGCTACACCTTC.

The V and J genes are TRBV27 and TRBJ2-7; TRBD2 agrees at 7 bases. Trimming cost V 3 bases and J 6 bases; bases outside gene matches: 8. From germline, CDR1 is MNHEY and CDR2 SMNVEV (reference sequence). This CDR3 is built from 14 residues. CDR3 DNA sequence: TGTGCCAGCAGTTTCGGCGGGAGTGCCGGCGAGCAGTACTTC. Encoded protein: CASSFGGSAGEQYF.

This clone was seen a few times. In nucleotides, the CDR3 is TGTGCCTGGAGTTATGGGGGCCGATCCTACACAGATACGCAGTATTTT. This codes for CAWSYGGRSYTDTQYF. The V and J genes are TRBV30 and TRBJ2-3, with a tentative D call TRBD1 (6 bases). Trimming shortened V by 2 bases and J by 2 bases, and 17 bases separated the two germline ends. Germline V gives CDR1 GTSNPN, CDR2 SVGIG (reference sequence). The CDR3 totals 16 residues.

V gene TRBV7-6 combines with J gene TRBJ2-7; D gene unclear. The CDR3 has 15 amino acids. Germline V gene sequence: CDR1 SGHVS, CDR2 FNYEAQ. V was pared by 1 base and J by 2 bases, with 12 bases between. The CDR3 loop is CASSLGAPETYEQYF. Here the CDR3 DNA reads TGTGCCAGCAGCTTAGGGGCTCCAGAGACCTACGAGCAGTACTTC.

The chain recombines TRBV7-3 with TRBJ2-1; 12 nucleotides align to TRBD2. From germline, CDR1 is SGHTA and CDR2 FQGTGA. V dropped 5 bases and J dropped 4; count of bases not matched to a gene: 3. CDR3 length: 15 residues. This chain's CDR3 is CASSKTSGGYNEQFF. The DNA for the CDR3 is TGTGCCAGCAGCAAGACTAGCGGGGGATACAATGAGCAGTTCTTC.

Of note for this clone: An end of the junction differs from the germline gene, which may be a read error. The chain employs TRBV5-4 and TRBJ1-2, with D tentatively TRBD1 (6 bases). There are 14 residues in the CDR3. Germline CDR1 reads SGHNT; CDR2 reads YYREEE (reference sequence). CDR3 region: CASSSQGINDGYTF. CDR3 nucleotides: TGTGCCAGCAGCAGTCAGGGGATTAACGATGGCTACACCTTC.

This clone was seen only a few times. The chain couples TRBV6-1 to TRBJ2-1, with TRBD1 identical over 9 bases. J lost 5 bases, V lost 5 bases, and 4 bases had no gene match. The V gene's germline CDR1 is MNHNS and CDR2 SASEGT. This CDR3 has 14 residues. The CDR3 coding sequence is TGTGCCAGCAGTCTAAGGACAGGGGACAATGAGCAGTTCTTC. This codes for CASSLRTGDNEQFF.

The V and J genes are TRBV20-1 and TRBJ1-2, with no clear D. The V and J ends lost 7 bases and 4 bases respectively, with 10 bases between them. Looked up from germline, CDR1 is DFQATT and CDR2 is SNEGSKA (reference sequence). The CDR3 extends over 11 amino acids. The chain's CDR3 is CSGESGYGYTF. The CDR3 region has the DNA TGCAGTGGGGAGTCGGGCTATGGCTACACCTTC.

The CDR3 DNA reads TGTGCCAGCAGTGACTCGAACAGGATCTCTGGGGCCAACGTCCTGACTTTC. Protein sequence: CASSDSNRISGANVLTF. The V and J genes are TRBV6-4 and TRBJ2-6; D may be TRBD1 (5 bases). In germline, CDR1 is MRHNA, CDR2 SNTAGT. Trimming stripped 0 bases from V and 0 bases from J, with 9 bases between. This CDR3 spans 17 amino acids.

The chain couples TRBV9 to TRBJ2-3; D is possibly TRBD2 (6 bases). The CDR3 consists of 16 residues. Germline CDR1 and CDR2: SGDLS and YYNGEE. Trimming removed 0 bases at V and 2 bases at J, with 13 bases between. CDR3 sequence: CASSVDPGSTTDTQYF. The DNA of the CDR3 is TGTGCCAGCAGCGTAGACCCCGGGAGCACCACAGATACGCAGTATTTT.

This chain uses TRBV15 with TRBJ2-6; D remains unclear. Trimming removed 10 bases at V and 2 bases at J, with 9 bases between. CDR3 length: 13 residues. Germline loops: CDR1 LNHNV, CDR2 YYDKDF (reference sequence). The CDR3, as DNA: TGTGCCAGTCGACTCGCTGGGGCCAACGTCCTGACTTTC. This translates into CASRLAGANVLTF.

The V call is TRBV6-5, the J call TRBJ2-5, with D tentatively TRBD1 (6 bases). Gene TRBJ2-7 matches the end of the DNA better, so the J call may be wrong. The length of the CDR3 is 13 residues. Per germline, CDR1 MNHEY and CDR2 SVGAGI. CDR3 in amino acids: CASSYGGTNEQYF. DNA for the CDR3: TGTGCCAGCAGTTACGGGGGCACCAACGAGCAGTACTTC.

J is TRBJ2-5 and V is TRBV13; the D gene is possibly TRBD2 (6 bases). Germline loops: CDR1 PRHDT, CDR2 FYEKMQ (reference sequence). This CDR3 region has 14 residues. With 4 bases removed from V and 5 bases from J, the gap between germline ends came to 14 bases. The CDR3 loop reads CASSSWGVRETQYF. CDR3 coding DNA: TGTGCCAGCAGCTCCTGGGGGGTGAGGGAGACCCAGTACTTC.